The next 17 T cell receptor beta chains were all read from a single sample in a study of early T cells in non-severe SARS-CoV-2 infection. TCRdb re-analysed the 5' RACE reads in MiXCR, keeping a single row per CDR3 protein. Of tens of thousands of distinct CDR3 sequences listed, approximately 12% were seen once; the top ten hold less than 6%. The sequenced sample was whole blood. The source of these receptors is an adult who was a healthcare worker with PCR-confirmed SARS-CoV-2 infection or an uninfected control (not recorded which).

This clonotype was observed at least ten times. The chain recombines TRBV6-6 with TRBJ1-2; D not resolved. Germline CDR1 MNHNY, CDR2 SVGAGI (reference sequence). CDR3 size: 15 residues. Trimming removed 5 bases from V and 0 bases from J, with 13 bases in between. The chain's CDR3 is CASSLAERTNYGYTF. CDR3 bases: TGTGCCAGCAGTCTGGCAGAGCGAACTAACTATGGCTACACCTTC.

The chain uses TRBV28 and TRBJ1-2; the match to TRBD1 covers 7 bases. The germline gives CDR1 MDHEN, CDR2 SYDVKM. Germline trimming cut 6 bases from V and 7 bases from J; bases unmatched to any gene: 14. The CDR3 length is 15 residues. Here the CDR3 reads CASSEPTRQGSGYTF. The CDR3 DNA reads as TGTGCCAGCAGCGAACCTACCCGACAGGGAAGTGGCTACACCTTC.

This chain links TRBV3-1 with TRBJ2-1, with TRBD2 identical over 8 bases. Germline V CDR1 and CDR2: LGHDT, YNNKEL (reference sequence). Trimming at V came to 1 base and at J to 1 base, leaving 0 bases not matched to a gene. This CDR3 comprises 15 residues. Here the CDR3 DNA reads TGTGCCAGCAGCCAAGTAGCGGGGTCCTACAATGAGCAGTTCTTC. Protein sequence: CASSQVAGSYNEQFF.

This clonotype was picked up many times. Written as DNA, the CDR3 is TGTGCCAGCAGTTTATTGAGGGGGGAATCTGCGGAGACTGAAGCTTTCTTT. It is translated as CASSLLRGESAETEAFF. The V call is TRBV27, the J call TRBJ1-1, with D possibly TRBD1 on 6 matching bases. Germline CDR1 MNHEY, CDR2 SMNVEV (reference sequence). This CDR3 is built from 17 residues. V lost 1 base and J lost 5, with 20 bases in between.

This clonotype was picked up many times. An end of the junction does not agree with germline; a read error may underlie this. The gene calls are TRBV29-1 and TRBJ2-7; perhaps TRBD2 as D (6 bases). CDR1 is SQVTM, CDR2 ANQGSEA, per germline. The CDR3 has 12 amino acids. CDR3 sequence: CSVEGTDHEQYF. CDR3 sequence (DNA): TGCAGCGTCGAAGGGACTGACCACGAGCAGTACTTC.

This clonotype was detected a few times. The CDR3 DNA sequence: TGCAGTGCTGGGGGCCACGGGGGCAGCAATCAGCCCCAGCATTTT. Amino acids: CSAGGHGGSNQPQHF. V and J are TRBV20-1 and TRBJ1-5, with D perhaps TRBD1 (6 bases). CDR3 length: 15 amino acids. V gave up 5 bases and J gave up 1 base, with 15 bases separating them. Germline V lookup: CDR1 DFQATT, CDR2 SNEGSKA (reference sequence).

This chain connects TRBV12-3 or TRBV12-4 to TRBJ1-5, with no clear D. Trimming removed 5 bases at V and 0 bases at J, with 11 bases between. CDR3 length: 15 residues. CDR3 region: CASSPDPYSNQPQHF. The CDR3 nucleotides read TGTGCCAGCAGTCCCGACCCGTATAGCAATCAGCCCCAGCATTTT.

This clonotype was found many times. The rearrangement joins TRBV6-2 or TRBV6-3 to TRBJ2-7; 8 positions match TRBD1. Germline V gene sequence: CDR1 MNHEY, CDR2 SVGEGT. The CDR3 covers 14 residues. Losses at the gene ends were 2 bases for V and 5 bases for J; bases not matched to a gene: 5. CDR3 in DNA: TGTGCCAGCAGTTACCAGGGACAGGACAACGAGCAGTACTTC. It is translated as CASSYQGQDNEQYF.

There are many counts of this clonotype. The chain combines TRBV29-1 with TRBJ2-5; TRBD2 matches at 11 bases. The CDR3 spans 13 residues. The germline CDR1 and CDR2 sequences are SQVTM and ANQGSEA. V shed 6 bases, J shed 9 bases, and the junction held 9 bases outside the gene matches. In nucleotides, the CDR3 is TGCAGCGTCCAGACTAGCGGGAACTTGGCCCAGTACTTC. The encoded protein is CSVQTSGNLAQYF.

The sample holds many counts of this clonotype. The V gene is TRBV27, the J gene TRBJ2-7, with D tentatively TRBD1 (5 bases). Germline CDR1 and CDR2: MNHEY and SMNVEV (reference sequence). The CDR3 loop spans 15 amino acids. The ends were cut back, 6 bases at V and 1 base at J, with 16 bases in the middle. CDR3 DNA: TGTGCCAGCAGCTCCTATGACAGTTCTTCCTACGAGCAGTACTTC. Its protein product is CASSSYDSSSYEQYF.

The table lists this clonotype with a few counts. The rearrangement links TRBV14 to TRBJ1-2; a weak D match, TRBD1 (5 bases). The V and J ends lost 1 base and 4 bases respectively, with 16 bases between them. CDR1 and CDR2 (germline): SGHDN, FVKESK. The CDR3 covers 16 residues. In DNA form, the CDR3 reads TGTGCCAGCAGCCAAGGCATAAATCAGGGTGCCTATGGCTACACCTTC. It specifies CASSQGINQGAYGYTF. The full variable domain, in which reference TRBV14 and TRBJ1-2 provide the parts outside the CDR3, is EAGVTQFPSHSVIEKGQTVTLRCDPISGHDNLYWYRRVMGKEIKFLLHFVKESKQDESGMPNNRFLAERTGGTYSTLKVQPAELEDSGVYFCASSQGINQGAYGYTFGSGTRLTVV.

This clonotype has at least ten counts. V is TRBV3-1 and J is TRBJ2-1, with TRBD2 matching 7 bases. V was pared by 6 bases and J by 2 bases, with 10 bases of the junction left unmatched. Germline CDR1 LGHDT, CDR2 YNNKEL (reference sequence). There are 16 residues in the CDR3. The CDR3 DNA follows: TGTGCCAGCAGAGCCCATAGCGGGTCCGCCTACAATGAGCAGTTCTTC. Residues: CASRAHSGSAYNEQFF.

The chain carries TRBV30 and TRBJ2-2; D gene unclear. Germline assignment: CDR1 GTSNPN and CDR2 SVGIG (reference sequence). V was clipped by 5 bases and J by 2 bases, with 9 bases between them. CDR3 length equals 13 residues. CDR3 bases: TGTGCCTGGGCGACCCCTAACACCGGGGAGCTGTTTTTT. Translated: CAWATPNTGELFF. Full variable domain (outside the CDR3, taken from reference TRBV30 and TRBJ2-2): SQTIHQWPATLVQPVGSPLSLECTVEGTSNPNLYWYRQAAGRGLQLLFYSVGIGQISSEVPQNLSASRPQDRQFILSSKKLLLSDSGFYLCAWATPNTGELFFGEGSRLTVL.

This clonotype was counted between two and nine times. This chain connects TRBV7-3 to TRBJ1-1, with no clear D. From germline, CDR1 is SGHTA and CDR2 FQGTGA. The germline V and J ends were trimmed by 5 bases and 1 base, with 8 bases remaining between them. The length of the CDR3 is 13 residues. The CDR3 DNA follows: TGTGCCAGCAGCCAGGATAGGAACACTGAAGCTTTCTTT. Amino acid sequence: CASSQDRNTEAFF.

This clonotype was seen repeatedly, ten times or more. An end of the junction differs from the germline gene, which may be a read error. The chain couples TRBV3-1 to TRBJ2-1, with 7 bases that match TRBD2. Germline values: CDR1 LGHDT, CDR2 YNNKEL (reference sequence). This CDR3 comprises 16 residues. CDR3 sequence (DNA): TGTGCCAGCAGCAAAGAGGCGGGAGCTGGTGGCAATGAGCAGTTCTTC. This encodes CASSKEAGAGGNEQFF.

V gene TRBV30 combines with J gene TRBJ1-6; D gene ambiguous. The CDR3 runs to 14 residues. The V end was cut by 4 bases, the J end by 5 bases, with 12 bases between. Germline V lookup: CDR1 GTSNPN, CDR2 SVGIG (reference sequence). The CDR3 is CAWKTATDNSPLHF. The CDR3 DNA sequence: TGTGCCTGGAAGACGGCGACTGATAATTCACCCCTCCACTTT. Complete variable domain (other parts from reference TRBV30 and TRBJ1-6): SQTIHQWPATLVQPVGSPLSLECTVEGTSNPNLYWYRQAAGRGLQLLFYSVGIGQISSEVPQNLSASRPQDRQFILSSKKLLLSDSGFYLCAWKTATDNSPLHFGNGTRLTVT.

J is TRBJ2-7 and V is TRBV6-2 or TRBV6-3; 7 bases map to TRBD2. This CDR3 region has 14 residues. V trimming: 7 bases; J trimming: 5 bases; junction bases outside the gene matches: 11. Germline V gene sequence: CDR1 MNHEY, CDR2 SVGEGT. The CDR3 is CASNPAGVLNEQYF. The CDR3 DNA is TGTGCCAGCAACCCCGCGGGGGTGTTGAACGAGCAGTACTTC.